Each of the 21 T cell receptor beta chains below was sequenced from the same sample in a study of cytomegalovirus exposure and HLA in healthy donors. PCR used 60 Vbeta primers and 13 Jbeta primers. Assay: immunoSEQ multiplex PCR; the TCRdb copy retains only in-frame clones and omits some. The table has 190,000 or so clones, roughly 87% seen once. The sample taken for sequencing was PBMCs. All receptors derive from a man aged 50 or older in good health and CMV-seronegative.

The chain uses TRBV5-1 and TRBJ1-2, with D hard to call. CDR3 length: 15 residues. The ends were cut back, 0 bases at V and 3 bases at J, with 12 bases in the middle. CDR1 SGHRS and CDR2 YFSETQ come from the germline V gene. The DNA for the CDR3 is TGCGCCAGCAGCTTGGAGCTGGCAGACTACTATGGCTACACCTTC. Translating gives CASSLELADYYGYTF.

This clone was observed once. This specimen includes other DNA sequences encoding the same CDR3. CDR3 amino acids: CASSLQGSSPLGAFF. The CDR3 DNA follows: TGTGCCAGCAGTTTGCAGGGGTCGTCGCCCTTGGGAGCTTTCTTT. The chain links TRBV27 to TRBJ1-1; TRBD1 is a possible D gene (6 bases). This CDR3 contains 15 residues. The germline gives CDR1 MNHEY, CDR2 SMNVEV (reference sequence). The germline V and J ends were trimmed by 3 bases and 10 bases, with 21 bases remaining between them.

This clone was picked up one time. Compared with germline, one end of the junction differs, possibly owing to a read error. The chain joins TRBV7-9 to TRBJ1-5, with 9 bases that match TRBD1. Germline loops: CDR1 SEHNR, CDR2 FQNEAQ (reference sequence). This CDR3 region has 15 residues. This CDR3 is CSSSLGTGRDQPQHF. CDR3 nucleotide sequence: TGTTCCAGCAGCTTAGGGACAGGGAGGGATCAGCCCCAGCATTTT.

This chain uses TRBV28 with TRBJ2-6, with TRBD2 as a possible D gene (6 bases). The CDR3 is 15 residues long. With 6 bases removed from V and 1 base from J, the gap between germline ends came to 10 bases. Germline V CDR1 and CDR2: MDHEN, SYDVKM. CDR3 sequence reads: CASSVGGSGANVLTF. The DNA of the CDR3 is TGTGCCAGCAGCGTGGGGGGTTCTGGGGCCAACGTCCTGACTTTC.

The chain has TRBV4-1 and TRBJ2-7; D is possibly TRBD2 (6 bases). Germline lookup yields CDR1 MGHRA and CDR2 YSYEKL. Trimming took off 3 bases at V and 0 bases at J, with 15 bases between the two ends. The CDR3 sequence is 16 residues long. The CDR3 protein is CASSQDPGGTSYEQYF. For the CDR3, the DNA is TGCGCCAGCAGCCAGGACCCCGGGGGAACCTCCTACGAGCAGTACTTC.

This chain joins TRBV6-1 and TRBJ2-1; D gene ambiguous. Per the germline V gene, CDR1 is MNHNS and CDR2 is SASEGT. The CDR3 consists of 14 residues. Trimming pared 4 bases from V and 8 bases from J, leaving 15 bases between. For the CDR3, the DNA is TGTGCCAGCAGTGGAGGAAATGGTTTCGATGAGCAGTTCTTC. It translates to CASSGGNGFDEQFF.

This rearrangement joins TRBV29-1 to TRBJ2-7; 10 bases are shared with TRBD2. CDR3 length: 13 residues. Germline CDR1 and CDR2: SQVTM and ANQGSEA. V lost 8 bases to trimming and J lost 2 bases; unmatched junction nucleotides: 6. The CDR3 nucleotides are TGCAGCTTTAGCGGGGGGTCCCCCTACGAGCAGTACTTC. It encodes CSFSGGSPYEQYF.

In its sample, this clone was seen a few times. The rearrangement links TRBV6-5 to TRBJ1-2; D unclear. Trimming pared 4 bases from V and 4 bases from J, leaving 10 bases between. This CDR3 contains 13 residues. In germline, CDR1 is MNHEY, CDR2 SVGAGI. The CDR3 DNA sequence: TGTGCCAGCAGTTCCTCAGGAGGCTATGGCTACACCTTC. The encoded protein is CASSSSGGYGYTF.

This chain links TRBV7-9 with TRBJ2-7; 8 bases are a match to TRBD2. V shed 5 bases, J shed 0 bases, and the junction held 6 bases outside the gene matches. The CDR3 covers 15 residues. Germline V gives CDR1 SEHNR, CDR2 FQNEAQ (reference sequence). The CDR3 is CASSRGGASSYEQYF. Written as DNA, the CDR3 is TGTGCCAGCAGCCGGGGGGGGGCCAGCTCCTACGAGCAGTACTTC. The complete variable domain, with remaining parts taken from reference TRBV7-9 and TRBJ2-7, reads DTGVSQNPRHKITKRGQNVTFRCDPISEHNRLYWYRQTLGQGPEFLTYFQNEAQLEKSRLLSDRFSAERPKGSFSTLEIQRTEQGDSAMYLCASSRGGASSYEQYFGPGTRLTVT.

V and J are TRBV5-4 and TRBJ1-1, with D perhaps matching TRBD1 (5 bases). The CDR3 runs 14 residues. Trimming removed 0 bases at V and 3 bases at J, with 9 bases between. Germline CDR1 is SGHNT and CDR2 is YYREEE (reference sequence). The CDR3 sequence: CASSLGGGDTEAFF. The CDR3, as DNA: TGTGCCAGCAGCTTGGGGGGAGGGGACACTGAAGCTTTCTTT.

CDR3 loop: CASGTRSYNSPLHF. The CDR3 nucleotides are TGTGCCAGCGGGACAAGAAGTTACAATTCACCCCTCCACTTT. The V and J genes are TRBV6-5 and TRBJ1-6; maybe TRBD1 (6 bases). The CDR3 covers 14 residues. Between the trimmed V and J ends, which lost 8 bases and 7 bases, there was a span of 15 bases. CDR1 is MNHEY, CDR2 SVGAGI, per germline.

The chain couples TRBV2 to TRBJ2-7, with D possibly being TRBD1 (6 bases). This CDR3 is built from 14 residues. Per germline, CDR1 SNHLY and CDR2 FYNNEI. Trimming left V 5 bases short and J 4 bases short, with 15 bases between. Here the CDR3 DNA reads TGTGCCAGCAGTAAACAGGGTGATCGGTACGAGCAGTACTTC. Translation gives CASSKQGDRYEQYF.

This clone came up once. This chain links TRBV5-6 with TRBJ1-4; 7 bases are a match to TRBD1. The germline gives CDR1 SGHDT, CDR2 YYEEEE. V was pared by 6 bases and J by 5 bases, with 7 bases of the junction left unmatched. The CDR3 has 14 residues. CDR3 in DNA: TGTGCCAGCACCCTGACAGGGCAGAATGAAAAACTGTTTTTT. Translating gives CASTLTGQNEKLFF.

This chain connects TRBV19 to TRBJ2-2; maybe TRBD2 (6 bases). The V end was cut by 5 bases, the J end by 3 bases, with 16 bases between. Germline loops: CDR1 LNHDA, CDR2 SQIVND (reference sequence). The CDR3 spans 16 residues. Here the CDR3 DNA reads TGTGCCAGTAGTCCGATGGCGGGGCTGGACACCGGGGAGCTGTTTTTT. It is translated as CASSPMAGLDTGELFF.

The chain recombines TRBV5-6 with TRBJ2-5; the D gene is possibly TRBD2 (6 bases). Trimming pared 2 bases from V and 2 bases from J, leaving 7 bases between. Germline CDR1 reads SGHDT; CDR2 reads YYEEEE. CDR3 length: 13 residues. The CDR3 DNA follows: TGTGCCAGCAGCTTTGGGGGGCAAGAGACCCAGTACTTC. It translates to CASSFGGQETQYF.

CDR3 sequence (DNA): TGTGCCAGCAGCGCTCACACAGGGAGCACTGAAGCTTTCTTT. Translation gives CASSAHTGSTEAFF. This chain connects TRBV7-3 to TRBJ1-1, with D tentatively TRBD1 (6 bases). Germline CDR1 reads SGHTA; CDR2 reads FQGTGA. The CDR3 is 14 residues long. V was cut by 5 bases and J by 4 bases, with 14 bases left in between. Drawing the rest from reference TRBV7-3 and TRBJ1-1, the complete variable domain is GAGVSQTPSNKVTEKGKYVELRCDPISGHTALYWYRQSLGQGPEFLIYFQGTGAADDSGLPNDRFFAVRPEGSVSTLKIQRTERGDSAVYLCASSAHTGSTEAFFGQGTRLTVV.

The chain uses TRBV5-1 and TRBJ2-3, with D unresolved. This CDR3 has 16 residues. Germline loops: CDR1 SGHRS, CDR2 YFSETQ. V lost 4 bases, J lost 0 bases, and 15 bases lay in between. CDR3 residues: CASSAMPTGSTDTQYF. The CDR3 DNA reads as TGCGCCAGCAGCGCCATGCCTACCGGGAGCACAGATACGCAGTATTTT.

The chain recombines TRBV15 with TRBJ2-7; TRBD1 matches 8 bases. Germline V gene lookup returns CDR1 LNHNV and CDR2 YYDKDF (reference sequence). The V and J ends lost 2 bases and 12 bases, in that order; junction bases with no gene match: 6. The CDR3 sequence is 12 residues long. CDR3 bases: TGTGCCACCAGCAGAAACACCGGGACAGGGTACTTC. It specifies CATSRNTGTGYF.

The chain carries TRBV6-1 and TRBJ2-7; TRBD2 might be the D (5 bases). The CDR3 loop spans 15 amino acids. Germline CDR1 is MNHNS and CDR2 is SASEGT. With 6 bases removed from V and 3 bases from J, the gap between germline ends came to 18 bases. The CDR3 reads CASREAHLGSYEQYF. The CDR3 region has the DNA TGTGCCAGCAGGGAGGCCCACTTAGGGAGCTACGAGCAGTACTTC.

The chain recombines TRBV29-1 with TRBJ2-2, with TRBD1 identical over 11 bases. The J segment lost 7 bases and the V segment lost 4 bases, leaving 8 bases of the junction unmatched. This CDR3 spans 15 amino acids. Germline CDR1 and CDR2: SQVTM and ANQGSEA. CDR3 in amino acids: CSVARTGGMNGELFF. The CDR3 bases are TGCAGCGTTGCTAGGACAGGGGGCATGAACGGGGAGCTGTTTTTT.

This clone was counted a single time. The chain couples TRBV6-6 to TRBJ2-3, with 10 nucleotides matching TRBD2. There are 14 residues in the CDR3. V dropped 5 bases and J dropped 3; count of bases not matched to a gene: 2. Germline CDR1 reads MNHNY; CDR2 reads SVGAGI (reference sequence). CDR3 protein: CASSSGGVTDTQYF. For the CDR3, the DNA is TGTGCCAGCAGTAGCGGGGGGGTGACAGATACGCAGTATTTT.